This T cell receptor (beta chain) was found in a study of tissue T cells after allogeneic stem cell transplantation. The CDR3 loop spans 16 amino acids. The germline CDR1 and CDR2 sequences are LGHNA and YSLEER. V lost 0 bases and J lost 0, with 12 bases in between. Repertoires were generated with immunoSEQ multiplex PCR, while TCRdb's copy carries only in-frame clones and drops some. Among 42,000 or so clones, 80% to 95% were seen once, and the ten largest hold about 3.8%. The receptor's source is a woman aged 40-70 years who later had graft-versus-host disease after an allogeneic stem cell transplant. Sequences were derived from blood, sampled before transplantation. The chain has TRBV4-3 and TRBJ2-7; D might be TRBD2 (5 bases). CDR3 nucleotides: TGCGCCAGCAGCCAAGATTTAGGAGGAGGCTCCTACGAGCAGTACTTC. This sequence encodes CASSQDLGGGSYEQYF.